This TCR beta chain was identified in a study of CD8 T cells in ankylosing spondylitis. This clonotype rates as medium-sized. Antigen unknown. The J segment lost 1 base and the V segment lost 0 bases, leaving 16 bases of the junction unmatched. This CDR3 is 19 amino acids long. Looked up from germline, CDR1 is DFQATT and CDR2 is SNEGSKA (reference sequence). TCRdb re-analysed the 5' RACE reads in MiXCR, keeping a single row per CDR3 protein. The repertoire consists of some 100,000 distinct CDR3 sequences, with about 8.3% occurring once and the leading ten covering under 35%. Study-level results: What seemed typical of ankylosing spondylitis blood was a TCR beta motif built from roughly eight highly homologous variants. The disease-linked clones had a CD8+ phenotype and low blood frequencies.

Material: blood, either unsorted or a sorted T cell fraction (not recorded which). The gene calls are TRBV20-1 and TRBJ2-5; 8 bases align to TRBD1. This TCR was sampled from a male donor with ankylosing spondylitis. The DNA of the CDR3 is TGCAGTGCTAGAGATACAGTCCAGGGGGCGGAAGGACCCCAAGAGACCCAGTACTTC. This gives the protein CSARDTVQGAEGPQETQYF.